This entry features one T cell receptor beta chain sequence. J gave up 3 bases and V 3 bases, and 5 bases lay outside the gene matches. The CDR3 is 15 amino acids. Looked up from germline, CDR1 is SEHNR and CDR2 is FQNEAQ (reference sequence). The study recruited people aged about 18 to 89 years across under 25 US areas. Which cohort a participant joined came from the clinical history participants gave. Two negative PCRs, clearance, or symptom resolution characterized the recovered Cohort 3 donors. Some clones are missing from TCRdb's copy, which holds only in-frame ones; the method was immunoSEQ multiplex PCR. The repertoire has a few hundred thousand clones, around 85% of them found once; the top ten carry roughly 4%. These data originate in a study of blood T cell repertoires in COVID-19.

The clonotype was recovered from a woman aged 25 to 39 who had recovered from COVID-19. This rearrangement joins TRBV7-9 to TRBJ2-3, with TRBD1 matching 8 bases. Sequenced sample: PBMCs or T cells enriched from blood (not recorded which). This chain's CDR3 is CASSLQGALTDTQYF. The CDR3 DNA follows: TGTGCCAGCAGCTTGCAGGGGGCTTTAACAGATACGCAGTATTTT.